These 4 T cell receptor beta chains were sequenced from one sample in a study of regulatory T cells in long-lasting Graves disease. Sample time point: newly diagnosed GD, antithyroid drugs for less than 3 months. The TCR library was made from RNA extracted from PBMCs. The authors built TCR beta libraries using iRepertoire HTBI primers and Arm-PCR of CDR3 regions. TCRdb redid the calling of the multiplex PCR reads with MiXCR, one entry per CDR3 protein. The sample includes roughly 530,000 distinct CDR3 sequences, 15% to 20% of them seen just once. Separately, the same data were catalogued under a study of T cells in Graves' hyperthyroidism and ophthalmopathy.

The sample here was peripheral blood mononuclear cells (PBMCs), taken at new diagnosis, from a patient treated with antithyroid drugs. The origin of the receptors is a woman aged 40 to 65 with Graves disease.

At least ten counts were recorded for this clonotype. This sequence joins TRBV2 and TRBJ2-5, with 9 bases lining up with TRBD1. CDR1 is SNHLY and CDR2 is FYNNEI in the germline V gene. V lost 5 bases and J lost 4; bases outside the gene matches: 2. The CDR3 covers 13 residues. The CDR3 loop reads CASSWGQGETQYF. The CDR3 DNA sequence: TGTGCCAGCAGTTGGGGACAGGGAGAGACCCAGTACTTC.

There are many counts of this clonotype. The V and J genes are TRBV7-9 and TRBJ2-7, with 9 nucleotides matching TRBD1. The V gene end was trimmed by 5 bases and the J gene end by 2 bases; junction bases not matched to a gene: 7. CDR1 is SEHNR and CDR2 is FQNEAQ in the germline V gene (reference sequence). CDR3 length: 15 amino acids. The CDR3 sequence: CASSGRGQGTYEQYF. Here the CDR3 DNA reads TGTGCCAGCAGCGGGCGGGGACAGGGAACCTACGAGCAGTACTTC.

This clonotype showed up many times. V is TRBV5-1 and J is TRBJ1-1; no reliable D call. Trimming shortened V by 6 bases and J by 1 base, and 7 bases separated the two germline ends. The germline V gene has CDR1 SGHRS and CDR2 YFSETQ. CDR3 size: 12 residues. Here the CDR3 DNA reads TGCGCCAGCACGTTCGGGAACACTGAAGCTTTCTTT. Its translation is CASTFGNTEAFF.

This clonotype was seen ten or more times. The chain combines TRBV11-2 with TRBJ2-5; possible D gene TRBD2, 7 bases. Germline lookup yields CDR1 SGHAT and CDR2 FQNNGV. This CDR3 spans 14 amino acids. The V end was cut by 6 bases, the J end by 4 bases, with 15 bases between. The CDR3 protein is CASSNQGGAETQYF. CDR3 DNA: TGTGCCAGCAGTAACCAAGGGGGGGCAGAGACCCAGTACTTC.